The clone carrying this T cell receptor beta chain was picked up many times. Its antigen is undetermined. TCRdb reprocessed the reads with MiXCR, giving one entry per CDR3 protein. This table holds over 300,000 distinct CDR3 sequences, over 7.5% found once. These data originate in a study of T cell repertoires in cytomegalovirus infection. The overall study: Public TCR beta signature analysis indicated the presence of both CMV infection and matching HLA type. General observations from the study: Carriers of CMV and the relevant HLA type were discriminated by public TCR beta frequency. It was HLA-C-restricted CMV-specific TCR beta clonotypes that dominated the response ex vivo.

The germline V gene has CDR1 SGHRS and CDR2 YFSETQ. Trimming took 2 bases from V and 4 from J, leaving 9 bases between them. The length of the CDR3 is 13 residues. The sequencing sample was made of PBMCs. The receptor comes from a human donor in good health (CMV status not recorded). Some clones in this sample may be carry-over from other donors' samples. This rearrangement joins TRBV5-1 to TRBJ1-1, with D unclear. The CDR3 DNA is TGCGCCAGCAGCTTCAGATATGGCACTGAAGCTTTCTTT. Residues: CASSFRYGTEAFF.